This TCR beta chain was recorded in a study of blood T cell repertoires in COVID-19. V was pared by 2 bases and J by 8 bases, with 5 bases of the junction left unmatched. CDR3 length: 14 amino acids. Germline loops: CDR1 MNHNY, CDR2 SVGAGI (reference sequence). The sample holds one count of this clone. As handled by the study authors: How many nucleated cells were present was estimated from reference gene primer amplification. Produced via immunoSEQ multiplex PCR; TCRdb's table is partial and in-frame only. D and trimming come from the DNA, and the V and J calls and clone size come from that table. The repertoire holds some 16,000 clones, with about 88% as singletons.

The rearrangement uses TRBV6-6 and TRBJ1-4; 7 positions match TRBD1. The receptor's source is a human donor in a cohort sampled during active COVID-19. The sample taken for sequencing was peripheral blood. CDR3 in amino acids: CASSYRGRKEKLFF. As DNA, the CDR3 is TGTGCCAGCAGTTACAGGGGGCGCAAAGAAAAACTGTTTTTT.